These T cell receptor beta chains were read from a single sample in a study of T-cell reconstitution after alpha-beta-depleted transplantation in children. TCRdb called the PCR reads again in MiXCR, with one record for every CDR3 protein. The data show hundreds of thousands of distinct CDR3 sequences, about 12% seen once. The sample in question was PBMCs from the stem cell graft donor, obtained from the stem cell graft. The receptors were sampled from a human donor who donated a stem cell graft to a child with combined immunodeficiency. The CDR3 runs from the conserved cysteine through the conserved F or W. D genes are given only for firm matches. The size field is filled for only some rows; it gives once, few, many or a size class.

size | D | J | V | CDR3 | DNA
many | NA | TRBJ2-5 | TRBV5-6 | CASSLRLGAETQYF | TGTGCCAGCAGCCTTCGATTGGGGGCTGAGACCCAGTACTTC
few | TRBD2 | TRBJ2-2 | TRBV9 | CASAKTPGGTGELFF | TGTGCCAGCGCCAAAACCCCGGGGGGCACCGGGGAGCTGTTTTTT
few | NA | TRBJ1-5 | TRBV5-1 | CASSLAGSSNQPQHF | TGCGCCAGCAGCTTGGCCGGGTCCAGCAATCAGCCCCAGCATTTT
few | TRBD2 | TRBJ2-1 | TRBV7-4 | CASSLLPRGGLYNEQFF | TGTGCCAGCAGCTTACTTCCCCGGGGGGGACTCTACAATGAGCAGTTCTTC
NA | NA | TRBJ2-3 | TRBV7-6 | CASSLLRGLFADTQYF | TGTGCCAGCAGCCTACTCAGGGGACTGTTCGCAGATACGCAGTATTTT
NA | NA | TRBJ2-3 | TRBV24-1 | CATSGFLGDTQYF | TGTGCCACCAGTGGATTTTTGGGAGATACGCAGTATTTT
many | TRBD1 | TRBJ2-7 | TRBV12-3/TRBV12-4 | CASSSGGRASEQYF | TGTGCCAGCAGCTCAGGGGGCAGGGCGAGCGAGCAGTACTTC
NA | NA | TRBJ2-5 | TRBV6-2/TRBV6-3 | CASSSATEYQETQYF | TGTGCCAGCAGTTCGGCGACGGAATACCAAGAGACCCAGTACTTC
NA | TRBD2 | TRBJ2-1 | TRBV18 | CASSPASGGVVLQFF | TGTGCCAGCTCACCCGCAAGCGGGGGAGTCGTTTTGCAGTTCTTC
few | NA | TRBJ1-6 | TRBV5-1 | CASSPAWTQDSPLHF | TGCGCCAGCAGCCCTGCCTGGACCCAGGATTCACCCCTCCACTTT
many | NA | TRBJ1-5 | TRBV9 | CASSEGGTKSNQPQHF | TGTGCCAGCAGCGAAGGGGGAACTAAAAGCAATCAGCCCCAGCATTTT
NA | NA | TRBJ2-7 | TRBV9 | CASSVALASSYEQYF | TGTGCCAGCAGCGTAGCACTCGCTAGCTCCTACGAGCAGTACTTC
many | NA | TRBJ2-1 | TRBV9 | CASSVASLALYNEQFF | TGTGCCAGCAGCGTAGCGTCCCTAGCGCTATACAATGAGCAGTTCTTC
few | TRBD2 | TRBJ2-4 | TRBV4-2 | CASSQVSGDVAKNIQYF | TGTGCCAGCAGCCAAGTAAGCGGGGACGTAGCCAAAAACATTCAGTACTTC
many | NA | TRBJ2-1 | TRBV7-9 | CASSLVVYEQFF | TGTGCCAGCAGCTTAGTCGTTTATGAGCAGTTCTTC
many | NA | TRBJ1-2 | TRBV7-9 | CASSSPLKGDGYTF | TGTGCCAGCAGCTCGCCCCTTAAGGGGGATGGCTACACCTTC
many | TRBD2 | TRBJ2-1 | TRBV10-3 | CAILADSYNEQFF | TGTGCCATACTAGCGGACTCCTACAATGAGCAGTTCTTC
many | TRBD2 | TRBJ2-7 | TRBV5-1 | CASTLDGLAGNEQYF | TGCGCCAGCACCTTGGACGGGCTAGCGGGAAACGAGCAGTACTTC
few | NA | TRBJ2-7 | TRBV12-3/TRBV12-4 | CASSFGQGGEQYF | TGTGCCAGCAGTTTTGGTCAGGGCGGCGAGCAGTACTTC
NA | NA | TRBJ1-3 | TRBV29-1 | CSAGVGGNTIYF | TGCAGCGCCGGGGTGGGAGGAAACACCATATATTTT
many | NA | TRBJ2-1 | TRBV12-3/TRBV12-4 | CASSFLGTGQFF | TGTGCCAGCAGTTTTCTAGGGACGGGGCAGTTCTTC
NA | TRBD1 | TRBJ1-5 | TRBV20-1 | CSANFSGTGGNQPQHF | TGCAGTGCAAATTTCTCAGGGACAGGTGGGAATCAGCCCCAGCATTTT
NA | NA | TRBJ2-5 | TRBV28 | CASSFRFRTETQYF | TGTGCCAGCAGTTTCCGGTTCCGAACGGAGACCCAGTACTTC
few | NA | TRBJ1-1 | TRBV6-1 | CASKAEGLGTEAFF | TGTGCCAGCAAGGCGGAGGGTTTGGGCACTGAAGCTTTCTTT
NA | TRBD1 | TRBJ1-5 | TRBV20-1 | CSAQSPRDRANQPQHF | TGCAGTGCTCAGAGCCCCCGGGACAGGGCCAATCAGCCCCAGCATTTT
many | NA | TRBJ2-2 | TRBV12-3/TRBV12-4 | CASSFYGELFF | TGTGCCAGCAGTTTCTACGGGGAGCTGTTTTTT
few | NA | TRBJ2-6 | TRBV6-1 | CASRETGDGANVLTF | TGTGCCAGCAGAGAGACAGGCGACGGGGCCAACGTCCTGACTTTC
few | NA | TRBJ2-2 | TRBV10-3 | CAISEEGASVTGELFF | TGTGCCATCAGTGAGGAGGGGGCTAGCGTCACCGGGGAGCTGTTTTTT
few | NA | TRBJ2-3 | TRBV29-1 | CSVLDRDSTDTQYF | TGCAGCGTATTGGACCGCGATAGCACAGATACGCAGTATTTT
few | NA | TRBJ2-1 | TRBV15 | CATSRTLVSGYNEQFF | TGTGCCACCAGCAGAACCCTAGTATCGGGATACAATGAGCAGTTCTTC
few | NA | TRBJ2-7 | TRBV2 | CASSWAVQYEQYF | TGTGCCAGCAGTTGGGCCGTCCAATACGAGCAGTACTTC
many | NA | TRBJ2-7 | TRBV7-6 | CASSLGGASSYEQYF | TGTGCCAGCTCACTAGGAGGCGCGAGCTCCTACGAGCAGTACTTC
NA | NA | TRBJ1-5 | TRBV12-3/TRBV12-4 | CASGTVGNQPQHF | TGTGCCAGTGGGACCGTCGGCAATCAGCCCCAGCATTTT
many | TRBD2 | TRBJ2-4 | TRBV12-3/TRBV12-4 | CASSFGAGVDIQYF | TGTGCCAGCAGTTTCGGGGCGGGAGTGGACATTCAGTACTTC
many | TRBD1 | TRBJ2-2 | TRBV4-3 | CASSQYRGKVTGELFF | TGCGCCAGCAGCCAGTACAGGGGGAAAGTCACCGGGGAGCTGTTTTTT
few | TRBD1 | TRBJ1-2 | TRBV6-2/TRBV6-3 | CASSLAWTGESGYTF | TGTGCCAGCAGCCTGGCTTGGACAGGGGAAAGCGGCTACACCTTC
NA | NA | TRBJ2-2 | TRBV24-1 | CATSDSIYTGELFF | TGTGCCACCAGTGACAGCATTTACACCGGGGAGCTGTTTTTT
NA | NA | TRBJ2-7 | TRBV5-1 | CASSLAIGASKGEQYF | TGCGCCAGCAGCTTGGCCATCGGGGCTAGCAAGGGCGAGCAGTACTTC
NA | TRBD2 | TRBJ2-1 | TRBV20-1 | CSAREGTRNNEQFF | TGCAGTGCTAGAGAAGGGACTAGAAACAATGAGCAGTTCTTC
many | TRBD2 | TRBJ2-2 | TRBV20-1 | CSARGEGEELFF | TGCAGTGCTAGAGGGGAGGGCGAGGAGCTGTTTTTT
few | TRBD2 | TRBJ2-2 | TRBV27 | CASSFTPGGPTGELFF | TGTGCCAGCAGTTTCACGCCGGGAGGGCCGACCGGGGAGCTGTTTTTT
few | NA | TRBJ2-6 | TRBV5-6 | CASSTRWNSGANVLTF | TGTGCCAGCAGCACTCGCTGGAATTCTGGGGCCAACGTCCTGACTTTC
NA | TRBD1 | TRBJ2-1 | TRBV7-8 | CASSLVALRGQTYNEQFF | TGTGCCAGCAGCTTAGTGGCTCTTCGGGGACAGACGTACAATGAGCAGTTCTTC
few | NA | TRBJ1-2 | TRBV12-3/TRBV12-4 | CASSLAGRSGNYGYTF | TGTGCCAGCAGTTTAGCTGGCCGATCGGGAAACTATGGCTACACCTTC
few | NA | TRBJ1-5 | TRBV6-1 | CASSEQANQPQHF | TGTGCCAGCAGTGAACAGGCAAATCAGCCCCAGCATTTT
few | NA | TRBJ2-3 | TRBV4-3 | CASSPGAGSADTQYF | TGCGCCAGCAGCCCAGGGGCGGGTTCGGCAGATACGCAGTATTTT
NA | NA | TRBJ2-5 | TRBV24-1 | CATSESGTLAGGETQYF | TGTGCCACCAGTGAGTCCGGGACTTTGGCCGGAGGGGAGACCCAGTACTTC
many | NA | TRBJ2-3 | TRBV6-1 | CASTAHRAEEDTQYF | TGTGCCAGCACTGCGCACAGGGCGGAGGAAGATACGCAGTATTTT
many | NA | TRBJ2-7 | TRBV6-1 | CASSEDGGSSYEQYF | TGTGCCAGCAGTGAAGATGGGGGAAGCTCCTACGAGCAGTACTTC
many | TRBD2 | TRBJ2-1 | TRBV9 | CASSERLAGFGYEQFF | TGTGCCAGCAGCGAGAGACTAGCGGGATTCGGGTATGAGCAGTTCTTC
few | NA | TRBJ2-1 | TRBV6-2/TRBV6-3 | CATGETTYNEQFF | TGTGCCACGGGGGAGACAACCTACAATGAGCAGTTCTTC
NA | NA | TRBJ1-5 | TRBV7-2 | CASSTRDVAYSNQPQHF | TGTGCCAGCAGCACGAGGGACGTTGCATATAGCAATCAGCCCCAGCATTTT
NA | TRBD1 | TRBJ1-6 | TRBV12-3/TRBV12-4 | CASSSQGPRDSPLHF | TGTGCCAGCAGCTCACAGGGGCCCCGGGATTCACCCCTCCACTTT
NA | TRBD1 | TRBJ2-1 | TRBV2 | CASDPGTGGLDEQFF | TGTGCCAGCGACCCCGGGACAGGGGGATTGGATGAGCAGTTCTTC